The clone carrying this TCR beta chain was seen at least ten times. This sample is drawn from a study of early T cells in non-severe SARS-CoV-2 infection. The CDR3 totals 14 residues. V shed 3 bases, J shed 2 bases, and the junction held 7 bases outside the gene matches. Germline CDR1 reads DFQATT; CDR2 reads SNEGSKA (reference sequence). Each CDR3 protein gets one entry after TCRdb re-called the 5' RACE reads with MiXCR. The sample gives 37,000 or so distinct CDR3 sequences, roughly 6% of which show up once; 5% to 6.5% is in the top ten. The sequencing sample was made of whole blood. This sequence originates from an adult who was a healthcare worker with PCR-confirmed SARS-CoV-2 infection or an uninfected control (not recorded which). This chain joins TRBV20-1 and TRBJ2-7; 7 bases fit TRBD2. The CDR3 DNA is TGCAGTGCTAGCAACACTCGGGGGGCCTACGAGCAGTACTTC. It encodes CSASNTRGAYEQYF.